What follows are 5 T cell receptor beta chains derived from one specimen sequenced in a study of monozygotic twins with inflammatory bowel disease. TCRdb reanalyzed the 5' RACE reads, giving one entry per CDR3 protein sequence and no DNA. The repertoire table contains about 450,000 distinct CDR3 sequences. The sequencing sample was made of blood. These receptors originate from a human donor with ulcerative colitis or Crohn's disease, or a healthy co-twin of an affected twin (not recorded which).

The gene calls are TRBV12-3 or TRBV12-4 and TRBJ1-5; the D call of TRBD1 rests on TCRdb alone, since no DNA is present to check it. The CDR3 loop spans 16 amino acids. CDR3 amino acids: CASSAGDGVSNQPQHF.

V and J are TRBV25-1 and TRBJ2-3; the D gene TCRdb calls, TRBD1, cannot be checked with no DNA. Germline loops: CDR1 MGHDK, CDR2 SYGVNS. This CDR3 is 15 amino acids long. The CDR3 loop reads CASSEFRGDGDTQYF.

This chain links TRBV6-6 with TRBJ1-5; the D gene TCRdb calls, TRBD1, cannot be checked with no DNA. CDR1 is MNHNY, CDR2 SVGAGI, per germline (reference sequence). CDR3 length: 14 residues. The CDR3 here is CASSLTELNQPQHF.

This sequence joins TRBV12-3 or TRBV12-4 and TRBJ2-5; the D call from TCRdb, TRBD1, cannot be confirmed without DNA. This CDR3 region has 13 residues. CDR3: CASRLAGKETQYF.

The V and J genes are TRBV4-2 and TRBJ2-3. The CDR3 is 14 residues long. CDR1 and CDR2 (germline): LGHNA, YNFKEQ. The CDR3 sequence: CASGVLYRTDTQYF.